Each of the 27 T cell receptor beta chains below was sequenced from the same sample in a study of T cell clonality in common variable immunodeficiency. Sequencing was performed with immunoSEQ multiplex PCR; in TCRdb, only in-frame clones are kept and a portion is missing. The table lists 10,000 to 13,000 clones, with no singletons. These TCRs are of unknown antigen specificity. The study's findings and limits: Reportedly, TCR beta sequences from common variable immunodeficiency showed fewer deletions and N-nucleotide insertions.

The material sequenced was peripheral blood mononuclear cells. Receptor source: a human donor with common variable immunodeficiency.

This CDR3 reads CASSLWGQDQETQYF. CDR3 bases read: TGTGCCAGCAGCTTGTGGGGACAGGACCAAGAGACC. The chain links TRBV7-9 to TRBJ2-5; 8 bases are a match to TRBD1. From the germline J gene comes the end of the CDR3, since the read stops 3 residues before it. Unmatched junction bases numbered 3, after V lost 3 bases and J lost 0 bases. Germline V gene data show CDR1 as SEHNR and CDR2 as FQNEAQ (reference sequence). This CDR3 contains 15 residues.

This clone has more than one count but fewer than ten. With the read ending 3 residues before the CDR3 end, the germline J gene is used to fill in that end. The V gene is TRBV7-9, the J gene TRBJ1-1; D is uncertain. V lost 1 base and J lost 0, with 6 bases in between. CDR1 is SEHNR, CDR2 FQNEAQ, per germline (reference sequence). The CDR3 runs 14 residues. CDR3 bases read: TGTGCCAGCAGCTTAGGGCAGATGAACACTGAA. Amino acids: CASSLGQMNTE. The whole CDR3 sequence is CASSLGQMNTEAFF.

Judged by abundance, this clone is medium-sized (0.01 to 0.1%). The CDR3 end is not reached by the read, which stops 3 residues before it; the germline J gene fills it in. The chain links TRBV29-1 to TRBJ2-5; 7 bases are a match to TRBD1. The junction had 6 bases not matched to a gene; V was cut back by 0 bases and J by 5 bases. CDR1 is SQVTM, CDR2 ANQGSEA, per germline. CDR3 length equals 14 residues. The CDR3 sequence: CSVEDLTGIETQYF. The sequenced part of the CDR3 DNA is TGCAGCGTTGAAGACCTGACAGGGATCGAGACC. Combining the CDR3 with reference TRBV29-1 and TRBJ2-5 gives the whole variable domain SAVISQKPSRDICQRGTSLTIQCQVDSQVTMMFWYRQQPGQSLTLIATANQGSEATYESGFVIDKFPISRPNLTFSTLTVSNMSPEDSSIYLCSVEDLTGIETQYFGPGTRLLVL.

This clone is judged medium-sized. The read terminates 3 residues before the CDR3 end, so the remaining end is supplied by the germline J gene. The chain joins TRBV30 to TRBJ2-1, with D perhaps matching TRBD2 (6 bases). The CDR3 has 16 residues. V lost 7 bases, J lost 2 bases, and 21 bases lay in between. Per germline, CDR1 GTSNPN and CDR2 SVGIG (reference sequence). CDR3 DNA (partial): TGTGCCTTAACCGGGACTTCCTCTCCCCCCTACAATGAG. Translation gives CALTGTSSPPYNE. The CDR3 in full is CALTGTSSPPYNEQFF.

A note on this clone: The read is 3 residues too short to cover the CDR3 end, so that end is filled in from the germline J gene. The chain couples TRBV7-9 to TRBJ1-4; 9 bases fit TRBD1. In germline, CDR1 is SEHNR, CDR2 FQNEAQ (reference sequence). After removal of 4 bases from V and 6 bases from J, the junction contained 6 bases not matched to a gene. The CDR3 contains 15 residues. The CDR3 DNA, read in part, is TGTGCCAGCAGCTCCCAGGACAGGGGTCATGAAAAA. As protein: CASSSQDRGHEK. The CDR3 in its entirety is CASSSQDRGHEKLFF.

Partial CDR3 DNA: TGCGCCAGCAGCCCGGGGGAGTTAGATCAGCCC. Its protein product is CASSPGELDQP. The complete CDR3 sequence is CASSPGELDQPQHF. The genes are TRBV5-1 and TRBJ1-5; D perhaps matches TRBD1 (5 bases). The read is 3 residues too short to cover the CDR3 end, so that end is filled in from the germline J gene. The CDR3 covers 14 residues. The V and J ends lost 4 bases and 5 bases respectively, with 13 bases between them. CDR1 is SGHRS and CDR2 is YFSETQ in the germline V gene.

In its sample, this clone was seen a few times. The missing CDR3 end, 3 residues past where the read stops, is filled in from the germline J gene. V gene TRBV7-9 combines with J gene TRBJ1-1; D gene uncertain. Trimming took 2 bases from V and 7 from J, leaving 8 bases between them. The germline gives CDR1 SEHNR, CDR2 FQNEAQ (reference sequence). CDR3 length: 12 amino acids. The sequenced part of the CDR3 DNA is TGTGCCAGCAGCTTACTTGAGCGTGAA. Translated, it gives CASSLLERE. The CDR3, in full, reads CASSLLEREAFF.

The sample holds a few counts of this clone. The read is 3 residues too short to cover the CDR3 end, so that end is filled in from the germline J gene. V and J are TRBV2 and TRBJ2-7; 11 bases map to TRBD2. Germline loops: CDR1 SNHLY, CDR2 FYNNEI. The CDR3 sequence is 13 residues long. The trim removed 7 bases at V and 4 bases at J, leaving 3 bases unmatched. The CDR3 sequence: CASILAGGYEQYF. The CDR3 DNA, read in part, is TGTGCCAGCATTTTAGCGGGAGGGTACGAG. The complete variable domain, with remaining parts taken from reference TRBV2 and TRBJ2-7, reads EPEVTQTPSHQVTQMGQEVILRCVPISNHLYFYWYRQILGQKVEFLVSFYNNEISEKSEIFDDQFSVERPDGSNFTLKIRSTKLEDSAMYFCASILAGGYEQYFGPGTRLTVT.

With regard to this clone: The read stops 3 residues short of the end of the CDR3; the missing end is completed from the germline J gene. V usage is TRBV6-2 or TRBV6-3 and J usage is TRBJ2-1; possible D gene TRBD2, 7 bases. Germline V gives CDR1 MNHEY, CDR2 SVGEGT. Deletions cut 2 bases from V and 4 bases from J, with 12 bases between. CDR3 length equals 15 residues. The covered CDR3 bases are TGTGCCAGCAGTTACCTAGGGGGGGGTTACAATGAG. It specifies CASSYLGGGYNE. The entire CDR3 protein is CASSYLGGGYNEQFF.

There are a few counts of this clone. Sequencing ends 3 residues short of the CDR3 end; the germline J gene provides the rest. The genes are TRBV30 and TRBJ2-3; 10 positions agree with TRBD2. From germline, CDR1 is GTSNPN and CDR2 SVGIG (reference sequence). V was clipped by 5 bases and J by 4 bases; unmatched bases: 9. This CDR3 contains 15 residues. CDR3 sequence: CAWSTSGAGADTQYF. The DNA read from the CDR3 is TGTGCCTGGTCTACTAGCGGGGCCGGAGCAGATACG.

Worth noting for this clone: The read gets to within 3 residues of the CDR3 end, and the germline J gene fills in the rest. The V and J genes are TRBV7-9 and TRBJ1-4; D is uncertain. V was cut by 1 base and J by 2 bases, with 5 bases left in between. Germline V CDR1 and CDR2: SEHNR, FQNEAQ (reference sequence). The CDR3 has 14 residues. CDR3 DNA, as far as it was read: TGTGCCAGCAGCTTAGGGCAGACTAATGAAAAA. Translated: CASSLGQTNEK. The CDR3 reads in full as CASSLGQTNEKLFF.

This clone showed up just a few times. Coverage ceases 3 residues before the CDR3 finishes, and the germline J gene fills in the end. The rearrangement links TRBV30 to TRBJ2-5; D ambiguous. V shed 0 bases and J shed 4 bases, with 9 bases lying between them. CDR1 is GTSNPN and CDR2 is SVGIG in the germline V gene (reference sequence). The CDR3 has 13 amino acids. CDR3 region: CAWSVVATETQYF. The CDR3 bases that were read are TGTGCCTGGAGTGTGGTAGCTACAGAGACC.

This clone was seen a handful of times. Read coverage stops 3 residues before the CDR3 terminus; the germline J gene supplies the remainder. This chain joins TRBV7-2 and TRBJ2-7; D call uncertain. This CDR3 region has 12 residues. CDR1 and CDR2 (germline): SGHTA, FQGNSA. Trimming removed 8 bases at V and 2 bases at J, with 10 bases between. The CDR3 here is CASGQNPYEQYF. CDR3 DNA, as far as it was read: TGTGCCAGCGGCCAGAACCCCTACGAG.

This clone came up a few times. The DNA ends 3 residues before the CDR3 does, and the rest of the CDR3 is filled in from the germline J gene. V is TRBV18 and J is TRBJ1-6; 10 bases align to TRBD1. CDR3 size: 14 residues. V lost 10 bases, J lost 7 bases, and 7 bases stayed unmatched. Looked up from germline, CDR1 is KGHSH and CDR2 is LQKENI. The chain's CDR3 is CATTGDRGNSPLHF. The DNA read from the CDR3 is TGTGCCACCACAGGGGACAGGGGAAATTCACCC.

The sample holds a few counts of this clone. CDR3 DNA, as far as it was read: TGTGCCTGGAGTGTGGGGGCCACCTACGAG. Its protein product is CAWSVGATYE. The full CDR3 reads CAWSVGATYEQYF. This chain links TRBV30 with TRBJ2-7, with D perhaps matching TRBD1 (6 bases). The read finishes 3 residues shy of the CDR3 end, and the germline J gene is used to complete it. Germline lookup yields CDR1 GTSNPN and CDR2 SVGIG (reference sequence). The V end lost 0 bases, the J end lost 2 bases, and 8 bases lay between the germline ends. The CDR3 totals 13 residues.

With respect to this clone: The read ends 3 residues before the CDR3 terminus; that terminus is restored from the germline J gene. The chain carries TRBV7-8 and TRBJ2-5; 8 bases agree with TRBD1. CDR1 and CDR2 from the germline V gene are SGHVS and FQNEAQ. Unmatched junction bases numbered 9, after V lost 5 bases and J lost 1 base. The CDR3 runs to 16 residues. The DNA read from the CDR3 is TGTGCCAGCAGCCACGTACGGGACAGGAGCCAAGAGACC. The encoded protein is CASSHVRDRSQET. The full CDR3 is CASSHVRDRSQETQYF.

On this clone: Coverage ceases 3 residues before the CDR3 finishes, and the germline J gene fills in the end. This chain links TRBV7-3 with TRBJ2-7, with TRBD2 as a possible D gene (5 bases). From germline, CDR1 is SGHTA and CDR2 FQGTGA. Between the trimmed V and J ends, which lost 5 bases and 1 base, there was a span of 15 bases. The length of the CDR3 is 15 residues. This CDR3 reads CASSRFGADSYEQYF. The part of the CDR3 DNA that was read is TGTGCCAGCAGCCGATTCGGAGCGGATTCCTACGAG.

Details on this clone: The read ends 3 residues shy of where the CDR3 ends; the end is completed using the germline J gene. This chain links TRBV20-1 with TRBJ2-1, with D unresolved. From germline, CDR1 is DFQATT and CDR2 SNEGSKA (reference sequence). Trimming cost V 6 bases and J 2 bases, with 8 bases left between them. This CDR3 comprises 12 residues. CDR3 in amino acids: CSAPRTYNEQFF. The sequenced CDR3 bases are TGCAGTGCCCCGCGGACCTACAATGAG.

In this sample, this clone turned up many times. The read ends 3 residues shy of where the CDR3 ends; the end is completed using the germline J gene. This rearrangement joins TRBV29-1 to TRBJ2-1; TRBD2 aligns across 10 bases. V gave up 4 bases and J gave up 6 bases; unmatched junction bases: 3. CDR3 length equals 13 residues. CDR1 is SQVTM, CDR2 ANQGSEA, per germline. The sequenced part of the CDR3 DNA is TGCAGCGTTGGGACTAGCGGATTCAATGAG. Amino acid sequence: CSVGTSGFNE. The CDR3 reads in full as CSVGTSGFNEQFF.

As regards this clone: The read stops 3 residues short of the end of the CDR3; the missing end is completed from the germline J gene. The chain uses TRBV6-1 and TRBJ2-5; tentative D call: TRBD2 (6 bases). CDR3 size: 15 residues. The V end lost 2 bases, the J end lost 5 bases, and 15 bases lay between the germline ends. Germline assignment: CDR1 MNHNS and CDR2 SASEGT. The sequenced part of the CDR3 DNA is TGTGCCAGCAGTGAAAGGAGACTCAGCGGGGAGACC. This codes for CASSERRLSGET. The CDR3 as a whole reads CASSERRLSGETQYF.

Remarks on this clone: The read falls 3 residues short of the CDR3 end, and the missing part is taken from the germline J gene. The chain uses TRBV30 and TRBJ2-7, with 8 nucleotides matching TRBD1. The CDR3 runs 13 residues. The germline V gene has CDR1 GTSNPN and CDR2 SVGIG (reference sequence). V lost 3 bases, J lost 0 bases, and 1 base stayed unmatched. Incomplete CDR3 DNA: TGTGCCTGGAGGGACAGGGTCTCCTACGAG. Its translation: CAWRDRVSYE. The whole CDR3 protein reads CAWRDRVSYEQYF.

This clone was counted a few times. Read sequence stops 3 residues before the CDR3 end, and the germline J gene provides the missing end. The J gene is TRBJ1-2, the V gene TRBV7-9; the match to TRBD1 covers 8 bases. This CDR3 comprises 12 residues. Germline-derived CDR1 and CDR2 are SEHNR and FQNEAQ (reference sequence). Incomplete CDR3 DNA: TGTGCCAGCAGTGCCGACCAGGGGGCT. It translates to CASSADQGA. The complete CDR3 reads CASSADQGAYTF.

On this clone itself: The missing CDR3 end, 3 residues past where the read stops, is filled in from the germline J gene. The chain carries TRBV19 and TRBJ2-3, with 7 bases that match TRBD2. V shed 3 bases, J shed 4 bases, and the junction held 4 bases outside the gene matches. CDR1 LNHDA and CDR2 SQIVND come from the germline V gene (reference sequence). This CDR3 comprises 14 residues. CDR3 protein: CASSMRESADTQYF. CDR3 bases read: TGTGCCAGTAGTATGCGGGAGAGCGCAGATACG.

Judged by abundance, this clone is medium-sized. The sequence runs out 3 residues before the end of the CDR3; the remainder is reconstructed from the germline J gene. V gene TRBV29-1 combines with J gene TRBJ1-2; no firm D call. The germline CDR1 and CDR2 sequences are SQVTM and ANQGSEA. The CDR3 runs 12 residues. CDR3 amino acids: CIVSQINYGYTF. The CDR3 bases that were read are TGCATCGTGTCCCAGATCAACTATGGC.

Only a few counts were recorded for this clone. The DNA ends 3 residues before the CDR3 does, and the rest of the CDR3 is filled in from the germline J gene. The chain carries TRBV19 and TRBJ1-1; tentatively, D is TRBD1 (5 bases). The CDR3 totals 13 residues. Germline lookup yields CDR1 LNHDA and CDR2 SQIVND (reference sequence). The V gene lost 3 bases and the J gene lost 5 bases, with 10 bases spanning the gap. The part of the CDR3 DNA that was read is TGTGCCAGTAGTATCACGAGGGGAACTGAA. It yields the protein CASSITRGTE. The full CDR3 sequence reads CASSITRGTEAFF.

Note on this clone: The CDR3 is cut off 3 residues early in the read; its end comes from the germline J gene. The chain couples TRBV2 to TRBJ2-1; a weak D match, TRBD1 (5 bases). The CDR3 runs 12 residues. Per the germline V gene, CDR1 is SNHLY and CDR2 is FYNNEI. Trimming took off 6 bases at V and 9 bases at J, with 12 bases between the two ends. The part of the CDR3 DNA that was read is TGTGCCAGCAGGGCCCAGGGTTTTGAG. As protein: CASRAQGFE. The complete CDR3 protein is CASRAQGFEQFF.

This clone was found a few times. The read falls 3 residues short of the CDR3 end, and the missing part is taken from the germline J gene. V and J are TRBV7-9 and TRBJ1-5, with 9 bases aligning to TRBD1. Germline lookup yields CDR1 SEHNR and CDR2 FQNEAQ (reference sequence). The CDR3 has 14 amino acids. V shed 6 bases and J 7 bases; nucleotides not matched to a gene: 7. The CDR3 loop reads CASSLDRGDQPQHF. The CDR3 DNA, read in part, is TGTGCCAGCAGTCTCGACAGGGGGGACCAGCCC. The variable domain in full, with the rest retrieved from reference TRBV7-9 and TRBJ1-5, is DTGVSQNPRHKITKRGQNVTFRCDPISEHNRLYWYRQTLGQGPEFLTYFQNEAQLEKSRLLSDRFSAERPKGSFSTLEIQRTEQGDSAMYLCASSLDRGDQPQHFGDGTRLSIL.